Sequencing of this T cell receptor beta chain was carried out in a study of cytomegalovirus exposure and HLA in healthy donors. Across the whole study: The Caucasian-associated ancestry cluster held more than 80% of around 380 genotyped donors.

The PCR employed 60 Vbeta primers together with 13 Jbeta primers. The protocol was immunoSEQ multiplex PCR, while the TCRdb copy is restricted to in-frame clones and leaves out a portion. The data contain 75,000 to 90,000 clones, just under 75% of them singletons. The clonotype originates from a man aged 60-69 years in good health and CMV-seronegative. The sample was PBMCs.

In DNA form, the CDR3 reads TGTGCCAGCAGGAGGGACAGGGGAGGTGGGACCCAGTACTTC. Its translation is CASRRDRGGGTQYF. V usage is TRBV2 and J usage is TRBJ2-5; 10 bases are shared with TRBD1. After removal of 6 bases from V and 7 bases from J, the junction contained 8 bases not matched to a gene. The germline V gene encodes CDR1 SNHLY and CDR2 FYNNEI. The CDR3 covers 14 residues.